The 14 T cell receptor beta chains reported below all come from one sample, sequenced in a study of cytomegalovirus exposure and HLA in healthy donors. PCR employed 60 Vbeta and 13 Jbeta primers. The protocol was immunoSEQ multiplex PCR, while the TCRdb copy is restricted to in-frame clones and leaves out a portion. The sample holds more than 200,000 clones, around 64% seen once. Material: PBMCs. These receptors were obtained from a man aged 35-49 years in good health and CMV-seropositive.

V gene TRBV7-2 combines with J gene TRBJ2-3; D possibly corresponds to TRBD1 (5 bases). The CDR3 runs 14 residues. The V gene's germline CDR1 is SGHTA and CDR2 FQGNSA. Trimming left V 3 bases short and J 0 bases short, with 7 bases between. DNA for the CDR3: TGTGCCAGCAGCTTGGACACAAGCACAGATACGCAGTATTTT. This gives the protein CASSLDTSTDTQYF.

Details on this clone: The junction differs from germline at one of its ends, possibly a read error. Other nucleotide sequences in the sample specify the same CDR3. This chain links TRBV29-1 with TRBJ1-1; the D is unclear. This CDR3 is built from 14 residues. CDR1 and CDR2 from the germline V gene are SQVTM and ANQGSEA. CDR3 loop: CSGGFVQANTEAFF. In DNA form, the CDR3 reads TGCAGCGGTGGGTTCGTGCAGGCAAACACTGAAGCCTTCTTT.

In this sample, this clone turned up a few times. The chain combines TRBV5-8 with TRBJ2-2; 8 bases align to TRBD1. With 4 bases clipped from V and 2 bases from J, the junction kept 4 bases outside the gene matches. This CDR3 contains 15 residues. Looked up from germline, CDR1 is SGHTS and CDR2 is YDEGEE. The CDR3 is CASSPAGGNTGELFF. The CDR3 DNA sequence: TGTGCCAGCAGCCCTGCAGGGGGCAACACCGGGGAGCTGTTTTTT.

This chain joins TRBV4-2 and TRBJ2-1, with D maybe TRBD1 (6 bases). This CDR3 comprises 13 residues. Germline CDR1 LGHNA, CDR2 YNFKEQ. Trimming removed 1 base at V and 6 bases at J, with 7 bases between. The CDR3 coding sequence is TGTGCCAGCAGCCAAGGAGGGGGCAATGAGCAGTTCTTC. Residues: CASSQGGGNEQFF.

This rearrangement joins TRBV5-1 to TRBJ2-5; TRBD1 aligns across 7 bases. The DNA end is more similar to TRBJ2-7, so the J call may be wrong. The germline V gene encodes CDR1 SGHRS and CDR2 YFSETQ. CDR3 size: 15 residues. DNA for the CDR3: TGCGCCAGCAGCCCCCTCCGGGACAGTCCCTACGAGCAGTACTTC. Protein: CASSPLRDSPYEQYF.

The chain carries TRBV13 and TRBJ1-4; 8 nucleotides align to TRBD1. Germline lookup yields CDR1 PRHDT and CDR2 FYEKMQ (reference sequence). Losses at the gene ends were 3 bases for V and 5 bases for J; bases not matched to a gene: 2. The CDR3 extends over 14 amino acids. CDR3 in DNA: TGTGCCAGCAGCTTCCGGGACAGGAATGAAAAACTGTTTTTT. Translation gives CASSFRDRNEKLFF. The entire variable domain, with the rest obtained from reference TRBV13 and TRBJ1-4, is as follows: AAGVIQSPRHLIKEKRETATLKCYPIPRHDTVYWYQQGPGQDPQFLISFYEKMQSDKGSIPDRFSAQQFSDYHSELNMSSLELGDSALYFCASSFRDRNEKLFFGSGTQLSVL.

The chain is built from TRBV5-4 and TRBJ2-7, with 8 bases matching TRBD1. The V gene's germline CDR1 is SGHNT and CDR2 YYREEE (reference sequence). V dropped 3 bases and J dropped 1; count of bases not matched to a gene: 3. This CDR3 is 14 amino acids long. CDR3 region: CASSSRTGSYEQYF. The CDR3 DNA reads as TGTGCCAGCAGCTCTCGGACAGGGTCCTACGAGCAGTACTTC.

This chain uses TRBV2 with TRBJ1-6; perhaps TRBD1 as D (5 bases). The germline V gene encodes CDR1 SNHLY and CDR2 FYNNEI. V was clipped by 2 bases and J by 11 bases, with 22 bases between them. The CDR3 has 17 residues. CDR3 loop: CASSESGGVFYLTPLHF. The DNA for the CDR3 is TGTGCCAGCAGTGAATCGGGGGGGGTTTTCTATTTAACACCCCTCCACTTT.

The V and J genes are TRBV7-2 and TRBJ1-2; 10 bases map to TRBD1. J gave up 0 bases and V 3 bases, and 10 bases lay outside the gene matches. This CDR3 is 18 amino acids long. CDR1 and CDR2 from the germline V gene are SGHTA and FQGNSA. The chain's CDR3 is CASSFDRDRGAPNYGYTF. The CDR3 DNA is TGTGCCAGCAGCTTCGACCGGGACAGGGGCGCGCCTAACTATGGCTACACCTTC.

CDR3 sequence: CSVKRGQGVNTGELFF. The CDR3 DNA reads TGCAGCGTTAAGAGGGGACAAGGAGTGAACACCGGGGAGCTGTTTTTT. This sequence joins TRBV29-1 and TRBJ2-2; perhaps TRBD1 as D (6 bases). With 5 bases removed from V and 1 base from J, the gap between germline ends came to 17 bases. Germline CDR1 is SQVTM and CDR2 is ANQGSEA. This CDR3 contains 16 residues.

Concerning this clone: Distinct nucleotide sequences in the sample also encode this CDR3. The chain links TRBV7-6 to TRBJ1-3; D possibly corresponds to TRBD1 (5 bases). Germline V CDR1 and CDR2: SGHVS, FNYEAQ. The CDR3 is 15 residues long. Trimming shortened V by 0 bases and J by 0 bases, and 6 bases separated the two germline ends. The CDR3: CASSLAQGSGNTIYF. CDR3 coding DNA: TGTGCCAGCAGCTTAGCCCAGGGCTCTGGAAACACCATATATTTT.

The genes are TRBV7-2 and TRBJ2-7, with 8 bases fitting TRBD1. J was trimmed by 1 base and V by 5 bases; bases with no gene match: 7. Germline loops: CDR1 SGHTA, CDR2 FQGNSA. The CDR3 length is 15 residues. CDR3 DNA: TGTGCCAGCAGCCCCCGGGACAGGTTATCCTACGAGCAGTACTTC. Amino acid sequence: CASSPRDRLSYEQYF. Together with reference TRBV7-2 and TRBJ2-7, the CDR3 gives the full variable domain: GAGVSQSPSNKVTEKGKDVELRCDPISGHTALYWYRQSLGQGLEFLIYFQGNSAPDKSGLPSDRFSAERTGGSVSTLTIQRTQQEDSAVYLCASSPRDRLSYEQYFGPGTRLTVT.

This CDR3 reads CASSYTGGSPHYEQYF. The CDR3 DNA is TGTGCCAGCAGTTACACCGGGGGTAGTCCCCACTACGAGCAGTACTTC. V is TRBV6-6 and J is TRBJ2-7; tentatively, D is TRBD2 (6 bases). The CDR3 length is 16 residues. V was clipped by 2 bases and J by 3 bases, with 17 bases between them. The germline CDR1 and CDR2 sequences are MNHNY and SVGAGI (reference sequence).

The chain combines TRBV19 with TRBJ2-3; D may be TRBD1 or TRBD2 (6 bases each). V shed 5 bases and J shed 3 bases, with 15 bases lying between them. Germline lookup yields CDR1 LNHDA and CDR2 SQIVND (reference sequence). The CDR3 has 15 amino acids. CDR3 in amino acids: CASSVGGGGTDTQYF. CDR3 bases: TGTGCCAGTAGTGTAGGGGGAGGTGGGACAGATACGCAGTATTTT.